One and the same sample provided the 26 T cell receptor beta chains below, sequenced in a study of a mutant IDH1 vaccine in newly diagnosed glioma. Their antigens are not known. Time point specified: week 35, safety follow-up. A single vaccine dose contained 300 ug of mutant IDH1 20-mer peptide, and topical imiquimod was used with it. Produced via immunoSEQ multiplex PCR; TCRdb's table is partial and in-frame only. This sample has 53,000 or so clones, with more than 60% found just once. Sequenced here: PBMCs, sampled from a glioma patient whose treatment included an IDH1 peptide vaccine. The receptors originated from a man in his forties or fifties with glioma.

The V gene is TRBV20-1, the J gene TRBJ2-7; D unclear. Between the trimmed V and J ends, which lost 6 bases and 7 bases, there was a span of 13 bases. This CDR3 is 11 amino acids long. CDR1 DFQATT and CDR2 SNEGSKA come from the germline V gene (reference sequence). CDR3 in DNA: TGCAGTGCCAAGGGCCTTTCTGAGCAGTACTTC. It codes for CSAKGLSEQYF.

CDR3 nucleotide sequence: TGTGCCACGCAGACAGGGGCAACTCGCGAGCAGTACTTC. Its translation is CATQTGATREQYF. V and J are TRBV2 and TRBJ2-7, with 8 bases matching TRBD1. V lost 10 bases to trimming and J lost 6 bases; unmatched junction nucleotides: 11. The CDR3 spans 13 residues. Germline-derived CDR1 and CDR2 are SNHLY and FYNNEI.

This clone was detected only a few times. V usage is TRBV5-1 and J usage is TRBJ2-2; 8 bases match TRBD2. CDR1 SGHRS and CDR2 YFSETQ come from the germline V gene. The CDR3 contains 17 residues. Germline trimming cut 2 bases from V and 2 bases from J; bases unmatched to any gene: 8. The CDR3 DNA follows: TGCGCCAGCAGCTTCCTACCCGGGGGGGCAAACACCGGGGAGCTGTTTTTT. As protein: CASSFLPGGANTGELFF.

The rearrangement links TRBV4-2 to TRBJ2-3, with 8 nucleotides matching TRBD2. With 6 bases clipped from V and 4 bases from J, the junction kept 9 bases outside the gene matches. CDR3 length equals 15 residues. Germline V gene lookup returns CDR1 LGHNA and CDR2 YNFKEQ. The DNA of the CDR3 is TGTGCCAGCAGTCGGGAGACTAGCGCCCCAGATACGCAGTATTTT. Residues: CASSRETSAPDTQYF.

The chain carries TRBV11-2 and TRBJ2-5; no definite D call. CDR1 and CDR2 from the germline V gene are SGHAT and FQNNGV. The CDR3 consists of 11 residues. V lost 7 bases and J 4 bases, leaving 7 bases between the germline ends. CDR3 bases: TGTGCCAGCAACCCCGGAGAGACCCAGTACTTC. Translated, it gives CASNPGETQYF. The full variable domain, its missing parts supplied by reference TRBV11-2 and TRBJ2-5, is EAGVAQSPRYKIIEKRQSVAFWCNPISGHATLYWYQQILGQGPKLLIQFQNNGVVDDSQLPKDRFSAERLKGVDSTLKIQPAKLEDSAVYLCASNPGETQYFGPGTRLLVL.

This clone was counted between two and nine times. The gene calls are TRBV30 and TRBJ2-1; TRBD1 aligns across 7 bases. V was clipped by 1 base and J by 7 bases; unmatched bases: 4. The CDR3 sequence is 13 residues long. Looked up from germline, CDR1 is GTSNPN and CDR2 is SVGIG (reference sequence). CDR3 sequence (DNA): TGTGCCTGGAGTGAGGGGGCAAGGAATGAGCAGTTCTTC. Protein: CAWSEGARNEQFF.

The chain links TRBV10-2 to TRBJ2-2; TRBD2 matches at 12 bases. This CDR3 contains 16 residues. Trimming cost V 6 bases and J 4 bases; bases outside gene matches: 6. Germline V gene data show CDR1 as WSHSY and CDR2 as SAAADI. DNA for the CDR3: TGCGCCAGCAGCCGACTAGCGGGGGCGGGCACCGGGGAGCTGTTTTTT. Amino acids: CASSRLAGAGTGELFF.

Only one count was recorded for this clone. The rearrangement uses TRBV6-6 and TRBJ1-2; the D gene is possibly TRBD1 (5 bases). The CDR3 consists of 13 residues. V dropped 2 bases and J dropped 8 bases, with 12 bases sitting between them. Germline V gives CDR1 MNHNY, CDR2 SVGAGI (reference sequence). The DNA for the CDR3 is TGTGCCAGCAGTTACGGGGGGACGGGCGGCTACACCTTC. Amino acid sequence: CASSYGGTGGYTF.

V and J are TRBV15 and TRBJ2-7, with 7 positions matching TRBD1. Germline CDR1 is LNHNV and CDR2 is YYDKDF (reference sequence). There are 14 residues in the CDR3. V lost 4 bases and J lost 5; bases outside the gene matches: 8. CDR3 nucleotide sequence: TGTGCCACCAGCACAGACAGGGAATCCCACGAGCAGTACTTC. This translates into CATSTDRESHEQYF.

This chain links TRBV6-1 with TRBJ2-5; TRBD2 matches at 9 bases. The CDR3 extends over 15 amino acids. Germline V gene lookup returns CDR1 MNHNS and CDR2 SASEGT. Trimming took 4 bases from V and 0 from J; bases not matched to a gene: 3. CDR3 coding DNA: TGTGCCAGCAGTGCGCCTAGCGGGGACCAAGAGACCCAGTACTTC. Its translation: CASSAPSGDQETQYF.

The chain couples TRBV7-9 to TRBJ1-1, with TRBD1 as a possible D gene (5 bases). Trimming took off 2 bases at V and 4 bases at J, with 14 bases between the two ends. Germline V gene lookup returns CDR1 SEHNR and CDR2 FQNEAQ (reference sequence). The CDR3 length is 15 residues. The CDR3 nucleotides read TGTGCCAGCAGCTTATTCAGGGTTGGGGGCACTGAAGCTTTCTTT. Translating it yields CASSLFRVGGTEAFF. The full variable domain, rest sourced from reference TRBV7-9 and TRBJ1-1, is DTGVSQNPRHKITKRGQNVTFRCDPISEHNRLYWYRQTLGQGPEFLTYFQNEAQLEKSRLLSDRFSAERPKGSFSTLEIQRTEQGDSAMYLCASSLFRVGGTEAFFGQGTRLTVV.

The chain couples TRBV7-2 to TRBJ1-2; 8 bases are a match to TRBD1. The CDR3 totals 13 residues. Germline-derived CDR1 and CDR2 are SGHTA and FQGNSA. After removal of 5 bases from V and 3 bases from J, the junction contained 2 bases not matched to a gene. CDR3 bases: TGTGCCAGCAGCCAGGACAGGGACTATGGCTACACCTTC. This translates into CASSQDRDYGYTF.

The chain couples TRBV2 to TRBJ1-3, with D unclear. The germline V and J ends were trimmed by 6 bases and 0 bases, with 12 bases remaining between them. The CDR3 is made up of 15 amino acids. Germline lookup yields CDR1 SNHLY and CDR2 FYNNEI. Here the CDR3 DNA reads TGTGCCAGCAGCGCAGACGTAAGCTCTGGAAACACCATATATTTT. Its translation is CASSADVSSGNTIYF.

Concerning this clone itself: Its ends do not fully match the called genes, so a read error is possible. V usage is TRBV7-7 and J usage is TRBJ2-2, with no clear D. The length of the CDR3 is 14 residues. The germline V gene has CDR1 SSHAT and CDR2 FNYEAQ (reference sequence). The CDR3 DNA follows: TGTGCTAGCAGCTTCGGGCGGTACACCGGGGAGCTGTTTTTT. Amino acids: CASSFGRYTGELFF.

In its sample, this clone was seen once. The CDR3 protein is CASSRTGGWGTGELFF. CDR3 nucleotide sequence: TGTGCCAGCAGCCGGACAGGGGGTTGGGGCACCGGGGAGCTGTTTTTT. The chain links TRBV5-6 to TRBJ2-2; 10 bases are shared with TRBD1. Per germline, CDR1 SGHDT and CDR2 YYEEEE. V gave up 4 bases and J gave up 4 bases; unmatched junction bases: 7. The CDR3 has 16 amino acids. The variable domain in full, completed from reference TRBV5-6 and TRBJ2-2, reads DAGVTQSPTHLIKTRGQQVTLRCSPKSGHDTVSWYQQALGQGPQFIFQYYEEEERQRGNFPDRFSGHQFPNYSSELNVNALLLGDSALYLCASSRTGGWGTGELFFGEGSRLTVL.

CDR3 sequence reads: CASSSRTSSFDTQYF. The CDR3 coding sequence is TGTGCCAGCAGCTCACGGACGAGTTCATTCGATACGCAGTATTTT. The chain recombines TRBV11-2 with TRBJ2-3; D ambiguous. Germline V gene lookup returns CDR1 SGHAT and CDR2 FQNNGV. V lost 4 bases and J 6 bases, leaving 17 bases between the germline ends. CDR3 length: 15 residues.

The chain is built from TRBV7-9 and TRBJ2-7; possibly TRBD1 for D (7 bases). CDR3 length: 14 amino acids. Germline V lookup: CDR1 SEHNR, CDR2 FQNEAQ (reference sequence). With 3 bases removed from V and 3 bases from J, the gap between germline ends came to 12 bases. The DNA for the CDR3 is TGTGCCAGCAGCTTGGGCGGGACAGTCTACGAGCAGTACTTC. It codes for CASSLGGTVYEQYF.

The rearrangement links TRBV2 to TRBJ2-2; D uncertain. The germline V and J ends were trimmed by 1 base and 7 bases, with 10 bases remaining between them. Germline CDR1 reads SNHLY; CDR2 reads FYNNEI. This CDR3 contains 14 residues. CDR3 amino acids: CASSEGKVGGELFF. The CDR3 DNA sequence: TGTGCCAGCAGTGAAGGCAAGGTGGGCGGGGAGCTGTTTTTT.

The CDR3 DNA follows: TGTGCCAGTAGTTTCTTCTACGGGGACAATACCTACAATGAGCAGTTCTTC. It is translated as CASSFFYGDNTYNEQFF. J is TRBJ2-1 and V is TRBV19; D perhaps matches TRBD1 (6 bases). The CDR3 is made up of 17 amino acids. The germline V gene encodes CDR1 LNHDA and CDR2 SQIVND (reference sequence). Trimming pared 5 bases from V and 2 bases from J, leaving 19 bases between.

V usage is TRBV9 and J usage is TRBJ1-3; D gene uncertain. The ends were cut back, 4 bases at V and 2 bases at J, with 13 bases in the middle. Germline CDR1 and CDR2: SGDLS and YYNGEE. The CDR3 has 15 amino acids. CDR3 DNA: TGTGCCAGCAGCACTCATGAGGGTCCTGGAAACACCATATATTTT. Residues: CASSTHEGPGNTIYF.

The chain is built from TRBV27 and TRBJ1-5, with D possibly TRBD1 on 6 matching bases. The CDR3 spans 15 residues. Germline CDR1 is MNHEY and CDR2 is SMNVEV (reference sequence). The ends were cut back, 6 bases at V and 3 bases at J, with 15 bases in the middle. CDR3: CASSVTTGDNQPQHF. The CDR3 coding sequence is TGTGCCAGCAGCGTAACGACAGGAGACAATCAGCCCCAGCATTTT.

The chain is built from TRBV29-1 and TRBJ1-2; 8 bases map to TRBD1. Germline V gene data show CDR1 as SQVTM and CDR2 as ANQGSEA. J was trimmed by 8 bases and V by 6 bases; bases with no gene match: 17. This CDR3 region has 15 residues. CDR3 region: CSVNDGQGGARGYTF. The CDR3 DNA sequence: TGCAGCGTCAATGATGGACAGGGCGGCGCGAGAGGCTACACCTTC.

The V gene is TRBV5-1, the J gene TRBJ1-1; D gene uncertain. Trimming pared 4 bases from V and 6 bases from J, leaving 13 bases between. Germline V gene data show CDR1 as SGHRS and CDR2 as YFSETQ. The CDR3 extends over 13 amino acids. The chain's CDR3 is CASSRDNGAEAFF. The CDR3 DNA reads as TGCGCCAGCAGCCGCGATAACGGGGCTGAAGCTTTCTTT. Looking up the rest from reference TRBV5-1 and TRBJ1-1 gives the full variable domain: KAGVTQTPRYLIKTRGQQVTLSCSPISGHRSVSWYQQTPGQGLQFLFEYFSETQRNKGNFPGRFSGRQFSNSRSEMNVSTLELGDSALYLCASSRDNGAEAFFGQGTRLTVV.

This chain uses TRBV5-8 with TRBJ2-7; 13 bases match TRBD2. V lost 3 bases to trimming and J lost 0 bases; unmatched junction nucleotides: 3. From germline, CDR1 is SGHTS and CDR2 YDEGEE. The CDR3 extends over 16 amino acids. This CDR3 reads CASSSTSGGVSYEQYF. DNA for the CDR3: TGTGCCAGCAGCTCCACTAGCGGGGGGGTCTCCTACGAGCAGTACTTC.

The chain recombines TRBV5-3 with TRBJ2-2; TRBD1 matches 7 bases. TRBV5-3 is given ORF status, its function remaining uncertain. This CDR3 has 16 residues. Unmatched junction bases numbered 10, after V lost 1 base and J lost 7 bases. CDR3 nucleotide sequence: TGTGCCAGAAGCTTGCGGTCCAGGGGGAACGTCGGGGAGCTGTTTTTT. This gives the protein CARSLRSRGNVGELFF.

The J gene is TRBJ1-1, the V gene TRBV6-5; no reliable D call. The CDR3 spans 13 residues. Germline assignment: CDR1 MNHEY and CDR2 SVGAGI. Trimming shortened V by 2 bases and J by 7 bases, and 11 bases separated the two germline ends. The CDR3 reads CASSYPATGEAFF. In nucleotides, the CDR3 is TGTGCCAGCAGTTACCCCGCTACGGGTGAAGCTTTCTTT.